This T cell receptor beta chain was captured in a study of blood T cell repertoires in COVID-19 (TCRdb year 2020). With respect to the entire study: Samples from collaborators originated in the United States, Italy and Spain and spanned both the acute and convalescent phases of COVID-19. The material from the prospective study consisted of cDNA or gDNA derived from T cells, B-cell-depleted T cells, or PBMCs. Deeply sampled blood TCRbeta repertoires from subjects exposed to, actively infected with, or recovered from COVID-19 were included in the dataset. The repertoires were released in a freely available public database meant as a resource for research on the immune response to SARS-CoV-2. The samples were drawn from the first 160 participants of the ongoing ImmuneRACE study and from 950 to 1,500 subjects provided by 6 global collaborators. Sample metadata almost always included a de-identified subject ID, COVID-19 status, age in years and sex. HLA class I and class II types, where available, came from metadata supplied by the sample provider rather than from assay-based typing.

What the work shows at the level of the full study, not this receptor alone: How much clinical and demographic metadata was included differed by source and by participant, and the metadata was provided uncurated.

Notes on this clone: The antigen it recognizes is unknown. Base qualities were left out, and no much larger clone turns up one base away.

After removal of 3 bases from V and 2 bases from J, the junction retains 7 bases not matched to a gene. The germline V gene (reference sequence) sets CDR1 to MNHEY and CDR2 to SMNVEV. The CDR3 goes from the cysteine to the phenylalanine over 15 residues. The only DNA kept is the CDR3, 45 bases in frame from the first base. The collaborating institutions used their own protocols to collect whole blood in K2EDTA tubes. Collaborator samples were shipped for TCRbeta analysis as frozen whole blood, isolated PBMCs, or DNA extracted from either sample type. TCRbeta CDR3 regions were amplified from genomic DNA using the immunoSEQ Assay, a bias-controlled multiplex PCR. From the authors' description of their analysis: The number of nucleated cells in each sample was estimated from the amplification of reference gene primers within the assay. To quantify the absolute abundance of each unique TCRbeta CDR3 rearrangement, sequence reads were collapsed and filtered. For each sample, productive Simpson clonality was calculated as the square root of Simpson's diversity index across productive rearrangements. TCRdb provides this immuneACCESS table in a form limited to in-frame rearrangements. Some clones are lacking; in checked studies, under half of them reflect an unresolved V gene, and why the rest are absent is not known. V and J calls and clone size come straight from that table; D and trimming were deduced from the DNA. Here the sample has over 120,000 clones; approximately 80% occur a single time. About 7.5% of the sample goes to the ten largest clones.

The chain joins TRBV27 to TRBJ2-7, with TRBD2 identical over 7 junction bases. This TCR was sampled from a human donor in a cohort sampled during active COVID-19. Sequencing was done on a sample of peripheral blood. The DNA sequence reads TGTGCCAGCAGTTTCAGGCGGGAGCCGACCTACGAGCAGTACTTC. Protein translation: CASSFRREPTYEQYF.